This T cell receptor (beta chain) appears in the sequencing data of a study of T cells expressing NK-cell markers. This CDR3 has 15 residues. Germline V lookup: CDR1 LGHDT, CDR2 YNNKEL (reference sequence). Scientists made TCR beta cDNA using 5'RACE template switching with UMIs. TCRdb reprocessed the 5' RACE reads, keeping one entry per CDR3 protein, no DNA. Its table records fewer than 200,000 distinct CDR3 sequences. This TCR was recovered from a woman aged 18-69 years in good health. Material for sequencing was blood T cells: a sorted CD56 or NKG2C T cell subset, CD4+ or CD8+ T cells, or bulk PBMC T cells (not recorded which). The chain has TRBV3-1 and TRBJ2-1. This chain's CDR3 is CASSQAADPRYEQFF.